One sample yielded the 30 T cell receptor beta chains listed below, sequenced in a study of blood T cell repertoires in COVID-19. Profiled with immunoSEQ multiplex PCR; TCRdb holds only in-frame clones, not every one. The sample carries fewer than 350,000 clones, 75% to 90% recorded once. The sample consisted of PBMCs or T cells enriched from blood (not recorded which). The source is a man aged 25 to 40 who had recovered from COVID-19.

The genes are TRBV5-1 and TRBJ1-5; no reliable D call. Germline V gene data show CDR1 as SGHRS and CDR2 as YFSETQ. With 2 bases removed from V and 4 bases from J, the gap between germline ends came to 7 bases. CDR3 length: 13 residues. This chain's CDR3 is CASSFSGNQPQHF. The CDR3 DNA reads TGCGCCAGCAGCTTCTCAGGTAATCAGCCCCAGCATTTT.

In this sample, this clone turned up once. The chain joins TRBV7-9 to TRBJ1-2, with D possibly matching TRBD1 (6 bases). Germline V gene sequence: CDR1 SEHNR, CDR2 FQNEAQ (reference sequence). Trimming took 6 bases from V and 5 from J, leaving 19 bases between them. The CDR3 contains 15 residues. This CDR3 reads CASRQTAAGAYGYTF. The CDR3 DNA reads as TGTGCCAGCAGACAGACGGCCGCAGGGGCATATGGCTACACCTTC.

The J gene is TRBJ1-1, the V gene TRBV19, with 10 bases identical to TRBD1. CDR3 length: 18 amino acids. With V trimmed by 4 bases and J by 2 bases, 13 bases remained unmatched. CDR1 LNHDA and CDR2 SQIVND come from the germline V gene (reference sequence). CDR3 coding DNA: TGTGCCAGTAGTACCATTCCGGGACAGGGGACGATTAACACTGAAGCTTTCTTT. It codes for CASSTIPGQGTINTEAFF.

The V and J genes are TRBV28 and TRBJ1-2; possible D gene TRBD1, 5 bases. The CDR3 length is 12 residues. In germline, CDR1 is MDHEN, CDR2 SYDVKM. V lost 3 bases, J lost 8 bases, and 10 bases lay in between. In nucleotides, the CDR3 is TGTGCCAGCAGTTTTCAGGGCTGGGGCTACACCTTC. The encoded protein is CASSFQGWGYTF.

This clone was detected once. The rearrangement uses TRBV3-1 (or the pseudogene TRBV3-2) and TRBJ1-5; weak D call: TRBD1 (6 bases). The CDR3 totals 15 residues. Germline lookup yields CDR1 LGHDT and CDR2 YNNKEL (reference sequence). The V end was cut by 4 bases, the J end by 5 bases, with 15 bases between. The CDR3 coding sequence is TGTGCCAGCAGCCCAAGCAGCAGGGGCGATCAGCCCCAGCATTTT. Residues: CASSPSSRGDQPQHF.

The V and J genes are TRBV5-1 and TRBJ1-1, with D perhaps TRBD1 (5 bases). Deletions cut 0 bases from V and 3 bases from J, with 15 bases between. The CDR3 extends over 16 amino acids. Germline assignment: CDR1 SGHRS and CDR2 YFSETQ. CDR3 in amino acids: CASSLAGIGRDTEAFF. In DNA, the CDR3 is TGCGCCAGCAGCTTGGCAGGGATAGGGAGGGACACTGAAGCTTTCTTT.

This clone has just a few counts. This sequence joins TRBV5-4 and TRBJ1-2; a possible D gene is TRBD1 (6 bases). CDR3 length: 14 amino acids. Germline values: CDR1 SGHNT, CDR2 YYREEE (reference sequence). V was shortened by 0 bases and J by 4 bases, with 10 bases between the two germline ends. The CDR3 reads CASSLDRETYGYTF. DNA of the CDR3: TGTGCCAGCAGCTTGGACAGGGAGACCTATGGCTACACCTTC.

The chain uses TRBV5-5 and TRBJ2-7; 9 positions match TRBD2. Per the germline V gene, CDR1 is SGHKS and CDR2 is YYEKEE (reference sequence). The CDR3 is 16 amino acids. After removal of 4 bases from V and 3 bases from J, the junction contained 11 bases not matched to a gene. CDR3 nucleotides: TGTGCCAGCAGCGTGAGTGGGGGACTAGCATACTACGAGCAGTACTTC. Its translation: CASSVSGGLAYYEQYF.

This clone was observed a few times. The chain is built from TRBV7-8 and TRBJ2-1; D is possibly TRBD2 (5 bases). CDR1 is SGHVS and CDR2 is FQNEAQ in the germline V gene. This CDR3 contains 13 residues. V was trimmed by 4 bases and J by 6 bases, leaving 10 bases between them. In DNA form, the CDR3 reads TGTGCCAGCAGCTCCCTAGCTAGCAATGAGCAGTTCTTC. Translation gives CASSSLASNEQFF.

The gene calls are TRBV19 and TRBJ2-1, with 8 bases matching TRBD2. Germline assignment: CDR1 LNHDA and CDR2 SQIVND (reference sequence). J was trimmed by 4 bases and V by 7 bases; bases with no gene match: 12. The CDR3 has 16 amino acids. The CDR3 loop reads CASTTRASGLYNEQFF. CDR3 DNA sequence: TGTGCCAGTACCACCCGGGCTAGCGGGCTATACAATGAGCAGTTCTTC.

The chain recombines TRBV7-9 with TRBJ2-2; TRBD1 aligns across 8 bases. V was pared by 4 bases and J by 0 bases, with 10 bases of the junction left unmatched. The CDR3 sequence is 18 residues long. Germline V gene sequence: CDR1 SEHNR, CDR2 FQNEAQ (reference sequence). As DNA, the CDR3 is TGTGCCAGCAGCTCCGGAATTTGGACAGGGCCGAACACCGGGGAGCTGTTTTTT. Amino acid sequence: CASSSGIWTGPNTGELFF.

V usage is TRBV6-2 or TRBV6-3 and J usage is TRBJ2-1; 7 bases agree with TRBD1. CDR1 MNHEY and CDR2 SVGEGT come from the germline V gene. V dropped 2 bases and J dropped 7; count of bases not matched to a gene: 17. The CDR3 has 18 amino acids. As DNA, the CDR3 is TGTGCCAGCAGTTACGTGAATCCACAGGGGATAGGGGATAATGAGCAGTTCTTC. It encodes CASSYVNPQGIGDNEQFF.

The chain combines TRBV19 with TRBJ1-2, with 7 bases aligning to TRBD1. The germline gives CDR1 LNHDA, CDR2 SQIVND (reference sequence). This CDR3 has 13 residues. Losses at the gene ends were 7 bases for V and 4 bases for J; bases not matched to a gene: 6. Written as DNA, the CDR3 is TGTGCCAGTATTGACAGGGCTCGCTATGGCTACACCTTC. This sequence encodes CASIDRARYGYTF.

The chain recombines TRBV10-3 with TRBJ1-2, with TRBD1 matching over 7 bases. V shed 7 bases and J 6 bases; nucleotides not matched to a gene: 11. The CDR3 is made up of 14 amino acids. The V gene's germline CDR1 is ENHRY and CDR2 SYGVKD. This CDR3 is CAIKPGQILDGYTF. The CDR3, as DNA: TGTGCCATCAAGCCGGGACAGATCCTAGATGGCTACACCTTC.

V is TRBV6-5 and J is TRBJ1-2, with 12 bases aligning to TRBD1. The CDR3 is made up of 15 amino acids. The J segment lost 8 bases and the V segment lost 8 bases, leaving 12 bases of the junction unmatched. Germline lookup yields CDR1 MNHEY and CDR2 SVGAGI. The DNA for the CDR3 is TGTGCCAGCTCCGAAGGGACAGGGGGCTTTGAAGGCTACACCTTC. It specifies CASSEGTGGFEGYTF.

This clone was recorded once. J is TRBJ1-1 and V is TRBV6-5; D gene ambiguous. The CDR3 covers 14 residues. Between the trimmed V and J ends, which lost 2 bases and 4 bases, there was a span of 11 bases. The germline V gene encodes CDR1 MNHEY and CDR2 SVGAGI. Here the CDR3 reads CASSYTAGSTEAFF. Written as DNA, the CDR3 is TGTGCCAGCAGTTACACGGCCGGGAGCACTGAAGCTTTCTTT.

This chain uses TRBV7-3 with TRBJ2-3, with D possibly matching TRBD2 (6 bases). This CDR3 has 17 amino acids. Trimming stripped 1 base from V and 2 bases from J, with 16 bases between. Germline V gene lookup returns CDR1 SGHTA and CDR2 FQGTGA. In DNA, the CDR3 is TGTGCCAGCAGCTTAAGTGGGCGGGGCCTCCTCACAGATACGCAGTATTTT. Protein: CASSLSGRGLLTDTQYF.

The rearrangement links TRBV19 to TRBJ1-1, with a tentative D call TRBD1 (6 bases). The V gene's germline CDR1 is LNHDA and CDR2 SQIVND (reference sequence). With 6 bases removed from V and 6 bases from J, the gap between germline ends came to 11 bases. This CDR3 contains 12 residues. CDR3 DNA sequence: TGTGCCAGTAGGGAAGGGGGAGCTGAAGCTTTCTTT. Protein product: CASREGGAEAFF.

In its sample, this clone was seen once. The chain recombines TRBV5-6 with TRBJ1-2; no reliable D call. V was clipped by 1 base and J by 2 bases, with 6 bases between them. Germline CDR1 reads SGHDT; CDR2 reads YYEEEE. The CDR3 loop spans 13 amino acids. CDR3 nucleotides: TGTGCCAGCAGCTTGAGACAAAACTATGGCTACACCTTC. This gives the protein CASSLRQNYGYTF. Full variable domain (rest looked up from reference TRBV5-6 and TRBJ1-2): DAGVTQSPTHLIKTRGQQVTLRCSPKSGHDTVSWYQQALGQGPQFIFQYYEEEERQRGNFPDRFSGHQFPNYSSELNVNALLLGDSALYLCASSLRQNYGYTFGSGTRLTVV.

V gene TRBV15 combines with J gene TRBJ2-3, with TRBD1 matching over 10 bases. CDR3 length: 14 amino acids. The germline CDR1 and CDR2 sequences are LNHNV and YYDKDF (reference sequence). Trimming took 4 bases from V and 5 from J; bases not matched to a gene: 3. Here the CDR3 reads CATSTWTGGDTQYF. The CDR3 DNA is TGTGCCACCAGCACCTGGACAGGGGGAGATACGCAGTATTTT.

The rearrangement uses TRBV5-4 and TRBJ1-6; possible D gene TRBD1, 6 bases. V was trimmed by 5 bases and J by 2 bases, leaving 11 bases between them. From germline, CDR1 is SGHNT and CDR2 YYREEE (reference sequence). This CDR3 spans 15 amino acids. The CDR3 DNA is TGTGCCAGCAGTACCCGGGACACCTATAATTCACCCCTCCACTTT. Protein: CASSTRDTYNSPLHF.

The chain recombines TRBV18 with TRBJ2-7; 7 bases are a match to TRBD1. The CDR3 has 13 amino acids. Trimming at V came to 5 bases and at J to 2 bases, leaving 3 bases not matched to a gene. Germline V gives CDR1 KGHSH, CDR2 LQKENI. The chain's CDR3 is CASSTGQTYEQYF. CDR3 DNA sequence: TGTGCCAGCTCAACGGGACAGACCTACGAGCAGTACTTC.

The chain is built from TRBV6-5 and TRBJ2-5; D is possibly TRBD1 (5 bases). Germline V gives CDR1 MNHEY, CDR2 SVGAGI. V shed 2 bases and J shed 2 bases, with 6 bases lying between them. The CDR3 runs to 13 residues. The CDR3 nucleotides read TGTGCCAGCAGTTACGGGGCACAAGAGACCCAGTACTTC. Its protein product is CASSYGAQETQYF.

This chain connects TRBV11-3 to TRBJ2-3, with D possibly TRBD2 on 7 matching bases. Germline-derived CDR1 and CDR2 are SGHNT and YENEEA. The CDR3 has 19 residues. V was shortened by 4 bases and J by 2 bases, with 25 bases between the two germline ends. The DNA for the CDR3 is TGTGCCAGCAGCTCTGGGGGGGCCGACCTTACAAGGAACACAGATACGCAGTATTTT. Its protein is CASSSGGADLTRNTDTQYF.

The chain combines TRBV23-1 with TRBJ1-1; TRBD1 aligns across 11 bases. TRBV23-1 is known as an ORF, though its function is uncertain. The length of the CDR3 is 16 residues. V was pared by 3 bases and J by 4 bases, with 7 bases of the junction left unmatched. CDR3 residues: CASSQAAGQGVTEAFF. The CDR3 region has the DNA TGCGCCAGCAGTCAGGCCGCGGGACAGGGGGTCACTGAAGCTTTCTTT.

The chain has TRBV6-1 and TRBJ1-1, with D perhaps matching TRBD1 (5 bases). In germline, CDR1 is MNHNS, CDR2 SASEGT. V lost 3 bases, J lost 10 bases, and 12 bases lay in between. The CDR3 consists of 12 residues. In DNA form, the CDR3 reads TGTGCCAGCAGTGAGTTAGGGGATAGAGCTTTCTTT. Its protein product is CASSELGDRAFF.

The CDR3 nucleotides read TGTGCCAGCAGCTTACCGGGACAGGGCCTAAATGAGCAGTTCTTC. It translates to CASSLPGQGLNEQFF. This chain uses TRBV7-8 with TRBJ2-1; the match to TRBD1 covers 9 bases. There are 15 residues in the CDR3. CDR1 is SGHVS and CDR2 is FQNEAQ in the germline V gene. The ends lost 2 bases at V and 7 bases at J; junction bases unmatched: 6.

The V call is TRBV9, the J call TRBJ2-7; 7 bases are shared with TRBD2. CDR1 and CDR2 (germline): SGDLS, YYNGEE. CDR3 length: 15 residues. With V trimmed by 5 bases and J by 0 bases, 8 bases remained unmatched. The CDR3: CASSPRLAPSYEQYF. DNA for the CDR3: TGTGCCAGCAGTCCACGACTAGCACCCTCCTACGAGCAGTACTTC.

The CDR3 coding sequence is TGTGCCAGCAGCTTGGCCGCAGGGGGCTACGAGCAGTACTTC. The encoded protein is CASSLAAGGYEQYF. This chain links TRBV5-5 with TRBJ2-7; 7 bases align to TRBD1. The junction had 3 bases not matched to a gene; V was cut back by 0 bases and J by 3 bases. Germline lookup yields CDR1 SGHKS and CDR2 YYEKEE (reference sequence). The CDR3 runs 14 residues.

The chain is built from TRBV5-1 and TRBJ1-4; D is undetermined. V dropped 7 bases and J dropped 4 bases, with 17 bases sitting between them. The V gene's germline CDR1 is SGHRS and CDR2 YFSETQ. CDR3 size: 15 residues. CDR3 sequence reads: CASSGGQINNEKLFF. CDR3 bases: TGCGCCAGCTCCGGCGGTCAGATTAATAATGAAAAACTGTTTTTT. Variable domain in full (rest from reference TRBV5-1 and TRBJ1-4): KAGVTQTPRYLIKTRGQQVTLSCSPISGHRSVSWYQQTPGQGLQFLFEYFSETQRNKGNFPGRFSGRQFSNSRSEMNVSTLELGDSALYLCASSGGQINNEKLFFGSGTQLSVL.